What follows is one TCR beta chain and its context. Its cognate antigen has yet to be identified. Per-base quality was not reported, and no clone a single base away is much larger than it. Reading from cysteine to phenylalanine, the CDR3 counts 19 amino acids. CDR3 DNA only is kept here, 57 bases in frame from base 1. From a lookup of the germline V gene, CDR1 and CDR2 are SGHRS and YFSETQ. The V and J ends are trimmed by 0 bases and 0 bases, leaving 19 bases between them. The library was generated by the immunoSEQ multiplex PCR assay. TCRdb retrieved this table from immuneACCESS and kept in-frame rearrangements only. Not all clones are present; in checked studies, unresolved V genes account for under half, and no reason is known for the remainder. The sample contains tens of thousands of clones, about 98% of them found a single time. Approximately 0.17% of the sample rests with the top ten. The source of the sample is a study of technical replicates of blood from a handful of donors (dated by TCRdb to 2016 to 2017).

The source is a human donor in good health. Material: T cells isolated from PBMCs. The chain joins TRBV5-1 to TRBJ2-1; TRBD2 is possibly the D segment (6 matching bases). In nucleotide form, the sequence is TGCGCCAGCAGCTTGGCCCCGGGAGTGGGCAGCAGCTCCTACAATGAGCAGTTCTTC. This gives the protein CASSLAPGVGSSSYNEQFF.